This is a list of T cell receptor beta chains from one sample in a study of coeliac disease. Here immunoSEQ multiplex PCR was the method, and the copy in TCRdb shows in-frame clones only, minus some. In the table there are roughly 4,600 clones, approximately 72% of which are singletons. The source material was lamina propria lymphocytes from the gut. These receptors all come from a woman younger than 35 with active celiac disease. The CDR3 runs from the conserved cysteine through the conserved F or W. The D gene is left open where the match is weak. For some rows the clone size is stated as once, few or many, or as a class when expanded; others skip it.

J	size	D	V	CDR3	DNA
TRBJ2-5	-	-	TRBV5-1	CASSPGIQETQYF	TGCGCCAGCAGCCCCGGGATCCAAGAGACCCAGTACTTC
TRBJ2-7	-	-	TRBV27	CASSLYFGGGHEQYF	TGTGCCAGCAGTTTATATTTTGGTGGCGGCCACGAGCAGTACTTC
TRBJ2-7	-	TRBD2	TRBV5-4	CASSPTAGGGYEQYF	TGTGCCAGCAGCCCTACCGCGGGGGGGGGCTACGAGCAGTACTTC
TRBJ1-3	-	-	TRBV6-5	CASTDRGFSGNTIYF	TGTGCCAGCACCGACCGGGGGTTCTCTGGAAACACCATATATTTT
TRBJ2-7	-	-	TRBV2	CASNTGLTPYEQYF	TGTGCCAGCAACACAGGGTTAACCCCCTACGAGCAGTACTTC
TRBJ1-2	once	-	TRBV4-1	CASSQVRDGDYGYTF	TGCGCCAGCAGCCAAGTCCGGGATGGGGACTATGGCTACACCTTC
TRBJ2-4	-	TRBD1	TRBV19	CASSIYYTGGEVQYF	TGTGCCAGTAGTATCTACTATACAGGGGGCGAGGTTCAGTACTTC
TRBJ2-7	few	TRBD2	TRBV6-5	CASSYSRGGAGEQYF	TGTGCCAGCAGTTACTCGCGCGGGGGGGCGGGCGAGCAGTACTTC
TRBJ2-2	-	TRBD1	TRBV19	CASSTQGNGELFF	TGTGCCAGTAGCACACAGGGGAACGGGGAGCTGTTTTTT
TRBJ1-1	-	-	TRBV5-1	CASSLGGIYDTEAFF	TGCGCCAGCAGCTTGGGAGGGATATACGACACTGAAGCTTTCTTT
TRBJ1-1	-	-	TRBV6-6	CASSYSQAQRAFF	TGTGCCAGCAGTTACTCCCAGGCGCAACGAGCTTTCTTT
TRBJ2-3	-	TRBD2	TRBV28	CASSSGGDTQYF	TGTGCCAGCAGTAGCGGGGGGGATACGCAGTATTTT
TRBJ1-2	-	-	TRBV9	CASSVATNGAASPGGYTF	TGTGCCAGCAGCGTAGCCACAAATGGGGCAGCCTCCCCAGGAGGCTACACCTTC
TRBJ1-4	-	-	TRBV23-1	CASSRYRVRWDEKLFF	TGCGCCAGCAGTCGATACAGGGTCAGGTGGGATGAAAAACTGTTTTTT
TRBJ2-7	-	-	TRBV4-2	CASSHPPGRFQEQYF	TGTGCCAGCAGCCATCCACCGGGTCGTTTTCAGGAGCAGTACTTC
TRBJ2-3	-	TRBD2	TRBV13	CASSLRSGRSGTQYF	TGTGCCAGCAGCTTACGCAGCGGGAGATCGGGTACGCAGTATTTT
TRBJ1-1	-	-	TRBV29-1	CSVDGAGGINTEAFF	TGCAGCGTTGATGGGGCGGGAGGAATCAACACTGAAGCTTTCTTT
TRBJ2-1	-	-	TRBV7-6	CASSSRWGDEQFF	TGTGCCAGCAGCTCTCGTTGGGGGGATGAGCAGTTCTTC
TRBJ1-2	-	-	TRBV4-3	CASSQGETNYGYTF	TGCGCCAGCAGCCAAGGGGAGACTAACTATGGCTACACCTTC
TRBJ2-7	-	-	TRBV28	CASSLGAGRGEQYF	TGTGCCAGCAGTTTGGGGGCCGGGCGTGGGGAGCAGTACTTC
TRBJ1-2	-	-	TRBV4-2	CASSPSDIGSRDYGYTF	TGTGCCAGCAGCCCGAGTGATATCGGTTCGAGGGACTATGGCTACACCTTC
TRBJ2-3	once	-	TRBV9	CASSSRLTGTDTQYF	TGTGCCAGCAGCTCGCGGTTGACAGGCACAGATACGCAGTATTTT
TRBJ2-2	-	TRBD2	TRBV4-1	CASSQEEGRENGELFF	TGCGCCAGCAGCCAAGAAGAGGGGCGGGAGAACGGGGAGCTGTTTTTT
TRBJ2-7	-	-	TRBV5-4	CASSLAGATYEQYF	TGTGCCAGCAGCTTGGCAGGGGCCACCTACGAGCAGTACTTC
TRBJ2-1	few	TRBD2	TRBV11-3	CASSQGSGSFDEQFF	TGTGCCAGCAGCCAGGGAAGCGGGAGTTTCGATGAGCAGTTCTTC
TRBJ1-1	-	-	TRBV5-4	CASSHDGASMNTEAFF	TGTGCCAGCAGCCATGATGGGGCCTCCATGAACACTGAAGCTTTCTTT
TRBJ1-2	-	TRBD1	TRBV9	CASSVGDRDYILGRDGYTF	TGTGCCAGCAGCGTAGGGGACAGGGATTATATCCTTGGGCGAGATGGCTACACCTTC
TRBJ2-7	-	TRBD1	TRBV5-1	CASSLVSGQGSNEQYF	TGCGCCAGCAGCTTGGTTTCGGGACAGGGGTCGAACGAGCAGTACTTC
TRBJ1-1	-	TRBD1	TRBV7-9	CASSPLRQGGTEAFF	TGTGCCAGCAGCCCCCTAAGACAGGGGGGAACTGAAGCTTTCTTT